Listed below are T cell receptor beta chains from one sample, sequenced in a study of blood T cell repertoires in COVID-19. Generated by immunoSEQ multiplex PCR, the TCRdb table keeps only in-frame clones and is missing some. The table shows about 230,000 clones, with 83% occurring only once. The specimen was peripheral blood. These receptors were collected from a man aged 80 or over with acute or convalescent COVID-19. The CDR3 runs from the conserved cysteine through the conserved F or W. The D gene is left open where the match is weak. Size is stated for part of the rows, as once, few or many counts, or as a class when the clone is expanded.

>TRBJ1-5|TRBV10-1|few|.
CASAERPDQPQHF
TGCGCCAGCGCGGAGCGGCCGGATCAGCCCCAGCATTTT
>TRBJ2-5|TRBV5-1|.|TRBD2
CASSLGTSGRARETQYF
TGCGCCAGCAGCTTGGGGACTAGCGGGAGGGCTCGGGAGACCCAGTACTTC
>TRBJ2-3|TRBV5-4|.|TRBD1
CASRQRGGQGLDTQYF
TGTGCCAGCAGACAAAGGGGGGGACAGGGACTAGATACGCAGTATTTT
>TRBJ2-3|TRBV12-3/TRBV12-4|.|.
CASSLGLTDTQYF
TGTGCCAGCAGTTTAGGGCTTACAGATACGCAGTATTTT
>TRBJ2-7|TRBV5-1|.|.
CASSLGGTGTYEQYF
TGCGCCAGCAGCTTGGGAGGGACTGGGACCTACGAGCAGTACTTC
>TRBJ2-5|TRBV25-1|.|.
CAVDKLETQYF
TGTGCCGTCGACAAGTTAGAGACCCAGTACTTC
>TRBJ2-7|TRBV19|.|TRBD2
CASSVALAGTFYEQYF
TGTGCCAGTAGTGTTGCCCTAGCGGGAACTTTCTACGAGCAGTACTTC
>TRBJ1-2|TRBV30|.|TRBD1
CAWSRAVTGTGGRGYTF
TGTGCCTGGAGTCGCGCCGTAACCGGGACAGGGGGTCGAGGCTACACCTTC
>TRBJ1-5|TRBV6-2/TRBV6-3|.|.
CASSYGGGSQPQHF
TGTGCCAGCAGTTACGGGGGGGGCTCTCAGCCCCAGCATTTT
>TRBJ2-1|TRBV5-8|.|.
CASSLRNTANEQFF
TGTGCCAGCAGCCTAAGGAATACAGCCAATGAGCAGTTCTTC
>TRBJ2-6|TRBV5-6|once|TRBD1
CASSLDRGRSSGANVLTF
TGTGCCAGCAGCTTGGACAGGGGGCGTTCCTCTGGGGCCAACGTCCTGACTTTC
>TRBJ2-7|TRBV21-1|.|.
CASSTSLVGYEQYF
TGTGCCAGCAGCACCTCCCTAGTAGGCTACGAGCAGTACTTC
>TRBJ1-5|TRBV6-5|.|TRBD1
CASRSTGGGNQPQHF
TGTGCCAGCAGGTCCACAGGGGGAGGCAATCAGCCCCAGCATTTT
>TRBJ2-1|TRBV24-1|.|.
CATSKGGGSHEQFF
TGTGCCACCAGTAAGGGGGGGGGCTCCCATGAGCAGTTCTTC
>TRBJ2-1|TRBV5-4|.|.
CASSLDRGNDNEQFF
TGTGCCAGCAGCTTGGACCGGGGTAATGACAATGAGCAGTTCTTC
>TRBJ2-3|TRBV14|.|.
CASSNSGTDTQYF
TGTGCCAGCAGCAATAGCGGCACAGATACGCAGTATTTT
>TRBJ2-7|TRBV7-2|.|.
CASSPGYTYEQYF
TGTGCCAGCAGCCCAGGGTACACCTACGAGCAGTACTTC
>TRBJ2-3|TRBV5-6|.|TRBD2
CASSFPSGRGEADTQYF
TGTGCCAGCAGCTTCCCTAGCGGGAGAGGGGAGGCAGATACGCAGTATTTT
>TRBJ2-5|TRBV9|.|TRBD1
CASSPSSGTGGRETQYF
TGTGCCAGCAGCCCAAGTAGTGGGACAGGGGGCAGGGAGACCCAGTACTTC
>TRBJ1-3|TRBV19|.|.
CASSPRDISGNTIYF
TGTGCCAGTAGTCCCCGGGACATCTCTGGAAACACCATATATTTT
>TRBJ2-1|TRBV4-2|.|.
CASSQDLAGSYNEQFF
TGTGCCAGCAGCCAAGATCTGGCGGGTTCCTACAATGAGCAGTTCTTC
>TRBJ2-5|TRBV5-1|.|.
CASSLVQNQETQYF
TGCGCCAGCAGCTTGGTTCAGAACCAAGAGACCCAGTACTTC
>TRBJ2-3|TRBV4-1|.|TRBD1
CASSLTPGTGATDTQYF
TGCGCCAGCAGCCTCACCCCCGGGACAGGGGCGACAGATACGCAGTATTTT
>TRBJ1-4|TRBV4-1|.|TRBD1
CASSFGQGNEKLFF
TGCGCCAGCAGCTTCGGACAGGGGAATGAAAAACTGTTTTTT
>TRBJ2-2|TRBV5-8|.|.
CASRMRTGELFF
TGTGCCAGCAGGATGAGGACCGGGGAGCTGTTTTTT
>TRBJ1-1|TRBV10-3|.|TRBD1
CAIRGGQGSTEAFF
TGTGCCATCAGGGGAGGACAGGGGAGTACTGAAGCTTTCTTT
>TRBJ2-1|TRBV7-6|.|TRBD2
CASSLGTSGRNEQFF
TGTGCCAGCAGCTTGGGGACTAGCGGCCGTAATGAGCAGTTCTTC
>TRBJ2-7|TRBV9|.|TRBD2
CASSPGLAGFHEQYF
TGTGCCAGCAGCCCGGGACTAGCGGGATTCCACGAGCAGTACTTC
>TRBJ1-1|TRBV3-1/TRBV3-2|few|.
CASSQIGGNTEAFF
TGTGCCAGCAGCCAAATCGGGGGGAACACTGAAGCTTTCTTT
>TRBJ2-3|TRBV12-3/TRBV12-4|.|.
CAVRQSSTDTQYF
TGTGCCGTCAGACAGTCGAGCACAGATACGCAGTATTTT
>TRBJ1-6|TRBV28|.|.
CASSGRFGSPLHF
TGTGCCAGCAGCGGGAGGTTCGGGTCACCCCTCCACTTT
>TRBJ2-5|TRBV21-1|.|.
CASSKVFGTQYF
TGTGCCAGCAGCAAGGTTTTCGGGACCCAGTACTTC
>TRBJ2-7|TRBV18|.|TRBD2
CASSLGLAGEGEQYF
TGTGCCAGCTCATTAGGACTAGCGGGAGAGGGCGAGCAGTACTTC
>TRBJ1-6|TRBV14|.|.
CASSQEGQTYNSPLHF
TGTGCCAGCAGCCAAGAGGGGCAGACTTATAATTCACCCCTCCACTTT
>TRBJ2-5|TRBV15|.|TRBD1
CATSREARDRETQYF
TGTGCCACCAGCAGAGAGGCGAGGGACAGAGAGACCCAGTACTTC
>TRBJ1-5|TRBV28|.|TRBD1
CASSPPGTGWQPQHF
TGTGCCAGCAGTCCCCCCGGGACAGGGTGGCAGCCCCAGCATTTT
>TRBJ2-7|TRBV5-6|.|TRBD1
CASSFFDRAYEQYF
TGTGCCAGCAGCTTCTTCGACAGGGCCTACGAGCAGTACTTC
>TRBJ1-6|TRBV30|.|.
CAWRGVGSPLHF
TGTGCCTGGAGAGGGGTGGGTTCACCCCTCCACTTT
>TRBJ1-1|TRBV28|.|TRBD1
CASSQPGQGLTEAFF
TGTGCCAGCAGTCAGCCGGGACAGGGTTTAACTGAAGCTTTCTTT
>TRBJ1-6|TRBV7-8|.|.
CASSIQGSRSSSSYNSPLHF
TGTGCCAGCAGCATCCAAGGCTCCAGATCATCTAGCTCCTATAATTCACCCCTCCACTTT
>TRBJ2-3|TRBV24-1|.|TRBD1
CATSGGTGGFDTQYF
TGTGCCACCAGCGGCGGGACAGGGGGCTTCGATACGCAGTATTTT
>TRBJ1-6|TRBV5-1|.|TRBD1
CASSLGGQAYNSPLHF
TGCGCCAGCAGCTTGGGGGGACAGGCGTATAATTCACCCCTCCACTTT
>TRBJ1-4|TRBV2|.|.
CASSEPDSKKYPFF
TGTGCCAGCAGTGAACCGGACAGCAAAAAATATCCGTTTTTT
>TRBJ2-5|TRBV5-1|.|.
CASSLHQGKETQYF
TGCGCCAGCAGCTTGCACCAGGGTAAAGAGACCCAGTACTTC
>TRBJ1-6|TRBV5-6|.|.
CASSLGQGNSPLHF
TGTGCCAGCAGCTTGGGCCAGGGAAATTCACCCCTCCACTTT
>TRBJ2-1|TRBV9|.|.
CASSRSGNEQFF
TGTGCCAGCAGTAGATCAGGGAATGAGCAGTTCTTC
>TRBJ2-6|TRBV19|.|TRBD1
CASNGPWGQTSGANVLTF
TGTGCCAGTAACGGACCCTGGGGACAGACTTCTGGGGCCAACGTCCTGACTTTC
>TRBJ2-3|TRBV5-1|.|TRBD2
CASSLATGASGGADTQYF
TGCGCCAGCAGCTTGGCCACCGGGGCTAGCGGGGGGGCAGATACGCAGTATTTT
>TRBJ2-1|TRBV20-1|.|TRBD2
CSASSWAGGLHNEQFF
TGCAGTGCTAGTAGCTGGGCGGGGGGGCTCCACAATGAGCAGTTCTTC
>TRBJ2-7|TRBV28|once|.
CATLGGAYEQYF
TGTGCCACCCTCGGGGGTGCCTACGAGCAGTACTTC
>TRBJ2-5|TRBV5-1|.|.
CASKDSGQTYQETQYF
TGCGCCAGCAAAGACTCAGGACAGACGTACCAAGAGACCCAGTACTTC
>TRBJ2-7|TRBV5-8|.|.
CASSLLQNYEQYF
TGTGCCAGCAGCTTGCTACAGAACTACGAGCAGTACTTC